These T cell receptor beta chains were read from a single sample in a study of CD8+CD57+ T cells in acquired aplastic anemia. TCRdb ran MiXCR on the reads and lists one entry per CDR3 protein. Of hundreds of thousands of distinct CDR3 sequences in the sample, around 32% were seen once. Sequencing was done on a sample of sorted CD4+, CD8+, or CD8+CD57+ T cells (not recorded which) from PBMCs. These receptors all come from a human donor with aplastic anemia. Both conserved end residues are part of each CDR3. D genes are given only for firm matches. The size of a clone is reported for some rows only, either as once, few or many, or as a class for expanded clones.

CDR3 DNA,CDR3 protein,CDR3 length,clone size,D gene,V gene,J gene
TGTGCCAGTAGTAAGGGGACGAACACCGGGGAGCTGTTTTTT,CASSKGTNTGELFF,14,.,.,TRBV19,TRBJ2-2
TGTGCCAGCAGTGCCCTGGACGGCTACACCTTC,CASSALDGYTF,11,.,.,TRBV28,TRBJ1-2
TGTGCCAGCAGCGAACGACCGACTAGCGTCCCGGGGGAGCTGTTTTTT,CASSERPTSVPGELFF,16,.,TRBD2,TRBV9,TRBJ2-2
TGTGCCAGCAGTCGGCCACCGGATAACTATGGCTGCACCTTC,CASSRPPDNYGCTF,14,.,.,TRBV2,TRBJ1-2
TGTGCCAGCAGCGTAGATGGGAGGGGTGAAAAACTGTTTTTT,CASSVDGRGEKLFF,14,few,.,TRBV9,TRBJ1-4
TGCGCCAGCAGCTTGACAGCTAATTCACCCCTCCACTTT,CASSLTANSPLHF,13,many,.,TRBV5-1,TRBJ1-6
TGCAGCAGGCAAGGGACGGGCGGGGATAATGAGCAGTTCTTC,CSRQGTGGDNEQFF,14,.,.,TRBV20-1,TRBJ2-1
TGTGCCAGCAGTGATCAGGGGGACCTCTACGAGCAGTACTTC,CASSDQGDLYEQYF,14,.,TRBD1,TRBV12-3/TRBV12-4,TRBJ2-7
TGTGCCAGTAGTGCCTCCCCCGGAGGGATCACGTACGAGCAGTACTTC,CASSASPGGITYEQYF,16,.,.,TRBV19,TRBJ2-7
TGTGCCAGCAGTCAGGGTCTTAACACCGGGGCCAACGTCCTGACTTTC,CASSQGLNTGANVLTF,16,.,.,TRBV6-1,TRBJ2-6
TGTGCCAGCAGCCCCGTGAGGGGGGACAATGAGCAGTTCTTC,CASSPVRGDNEQFF,14,few,.,TRBV4-2,TRBJ2-1
TGCAGTGCTAGGCCACAGGGTGTAAAGGTTCAGCCCCAGCATTTT,CSARPQGVKVQPQHF,15,.,.,TRBV20-1,TRBJ1-5
TGTGCAATCAGCCGGCTAGCCAAAAACATTCAGTACTTC,CAISRLAKNIQYF,13,.,.,TRBV7-9,TRBJ2-4
TGCAGTGCGACAGGGGGCGTGGACGGCTACACCTTC,CSATGGVDGYTF,12,many,TRBD1,TRBV29-1,TRBJ1-2
TGTGCCACACACTCGGGTCTTCTAAGCTCTGGGGCCAACGTCCTGACTTTC,CATHSGLLSSGANVLTF,17,many,.,TRBV15,TRBJ2-6
TGTGCCATCCGTGATCGTCAAGTCATGCACACTGAAGCTTCCTTT,CAIRDRQVMHTEASF,15,.,.,TRBV10-3,TRBJ1-1
TGTGCCAGCAGTGAGGTTGCGGGACACTACAATGAGCAGTTCTTC,CASSEVAGHYNEQFF,15,many,.,TRBV2,TRBJ2-1
TGTGCCACCGGGACAAACTACGAGCAGTACTTC,CATGTNYEQYF,11,.,.,TRBV30,TRBJ2-7
TGTGCCAGCACCCGGGACGGAACGACCTATGGCTACACCTTC,CASTRDGTTYGYTF,14,.,.,TRBV12-3/TRBV12-4,TRBJ1-2
TGTGCCAGCAGCTCCCGGGACAGTCCCTACGAGCAGTACTTC,CASSSRDSPYEQYF,14,.,TRBD1,TRBV7-9,TRBJ2-7
TGTGCCAGCAGTGAAGGCACCTACACAGATACGCAGTATTTT,CASSEGTYTDTQYF,14,many,.,TRBV2,TRBJ2-3
TGTGCCAGCAGCCAACTCACCCGTCCGGGGGGGGCTAGGGGTGAGCAGTTCTTC,CASSQLTRPGGARGEQFF,18,few,TRBD2,TRBV4-2,TRBJ2-1
TGTGCCAGCAGCTCCCTCCAAGAAGCCCAGCATTTT,CASSSLQEAQHF,12,many,.,TRBV7-2,TRBJ1-5
TGCGCCAGCAGCTTGCAAGGGACAGGGGAAACAGAGACCCAGTACTTC,CASSLQGTGETETQYF,16,.,TRBD1,TRBV5-1,TRBJ2-5
TGTGCCAGTAGTATAGGTTTCAGGGGCGCGGGTCAGCCCCAGCATTTT,CASSIGFRGAGQPQHF,16,few,.,TRBV19,TRBJ1-5
TGTGCCAGCAGGGTCTCCTATAATTCACCCCTCCACTTT,CASRVSYNSPLHF,13,.,.,TRBV2,TRBJ1-6
TGTGCCACCAACAGGGTCGACACTGAAGCTTTCTTT,CATNRVDTEAFF,12,few,.,TRBV12-3/TRBV12-4,TRBJ1-1
TGTGCCAGCAGCTCATCGGTGGACCAGCCCCAGCATTTT,CASSSSVDQPQHF,13,.,.,TRBV3-1,TRBJ1-5
TGTGCCAGCTCACCCGGCCGTCAGCCCCAGCATTTT,CASSPGRQPQHF,12,few,.,TRBV18,TRBJ1-5
TGTGCCAGCAGATATCCGGGAGCCCTGGGCTATGGCTACACCTTC,CASRYPGALGYGYTF,15,.,.,TRBV19,TRBJ1-2
TGTGCTAGCAGCTCCACAGGGGTCAATGAGCAGTTCTTC,CASSSTGVNEQFF,13,many,TRBD1,TRBV7-7,TRBJ2-1
TGTGCCATCAGTCAATTGCTAGCGGGGCCCACCGGGGAGCTGTTTTTT,CAISQLLAGPTGELFF,16,many,TRBD2,TRBV10-3,TRBJ2-2
TGTGCCAGCAGTACCCCCCCTAGCGGCTACGAGCAGTACTTC,CASSTPPSGYEQYF,14,.,TRBD2,TRBV28,TRBJ2-7
TGTGCCAGCAGCTTCCTGGGACTAGCGGTTAACAATGAGCAGTTCTTC,CASSFLGLAVNNEQFF,16,.,TRBD2,TRBV13,TRBJ2-1
TGTGCCAGCAGTTTAGGGCAGGGGGCGATGATCTATGGCTACACCTTC,CASSLGQGAMIYGYTF,16,many,TRBD1,TRBV12-3/TRBV12-4,TRBJ1-2
TGTGCCAGCAGTGGTCTGGGCCTGGCTAATGAAAAACTGTTTTTT,CASSGLGLANEKLFF,15,many,.,TRBV2,TRBJ1-4
TGCGCCAGCAGTGGCGGGACAGGGAGGGGGAATCAGCCCCAGCATTTT,CASSGGTGRGNQPQHF,16,.,TRBD1,TRBV10-1,TRBJ1-5
TGTGCCAGCAGCTTAAACCCCAGGGCAGGAGGTACTGAAGCCTTCTTT,CASSLNPRAGGTEAFF,16,few,.,TRBV7-3,TRBJ1-1
TGTGCCAGCAGCTCCGGACTATGGAACACCGGGGAGCTGTTTTTT,CASSSGLWNTGELFF,15,few,.,TRBV7-9,TRBJ2-2
TGTGCCAGCAGCTTAGGGTCAGGGGCACAAGGCCAAGCGAGGATCTATAATTCACCCCTCCACTTT,CASSLGSGAQGQARIYNSPLHF,22,many,.,TRBV13,TRBJ1-6
TGTGCCAGCAGTGAACGGGAGGCGAACACCGGGGAGCTGTTTTTT,CASSEREANTGELFF,15,few,TRBD2,TRBV2,TRBJ2-2
TGTACCACCAAGGGCATGTTGAATTCACCCCTCCACTTT,CTTKGMLNSPLHF,13,once,.,TRBV15,TRBJ1-6
TGTGCCAGCAGTTATGGAGCCTCTGGAAACACCATATATTTT,CASSYGASGNTIYF,14,few,.,TRBV6-2/TRBV6-3,TRBJ1-3
TGTGCCAGCAGCCAAGGACCCGGGACTAGCGGGGAGGGGGTGCAGTACTTC,CASSQGPGTSGEGVQYF,17,few,TRBD2,TRBV4-2,TRBJ2-7